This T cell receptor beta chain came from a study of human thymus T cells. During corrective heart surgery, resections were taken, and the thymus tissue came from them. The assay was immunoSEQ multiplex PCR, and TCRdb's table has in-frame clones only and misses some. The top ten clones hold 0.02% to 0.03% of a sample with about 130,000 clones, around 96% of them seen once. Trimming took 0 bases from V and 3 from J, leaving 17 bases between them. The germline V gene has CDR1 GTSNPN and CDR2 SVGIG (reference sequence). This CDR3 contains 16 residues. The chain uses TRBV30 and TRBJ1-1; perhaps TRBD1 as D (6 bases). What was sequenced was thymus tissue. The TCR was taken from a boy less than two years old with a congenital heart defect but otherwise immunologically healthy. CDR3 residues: CAWSVSGEGTDTEAFF. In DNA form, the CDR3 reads TGTGCCTGGAGTGTTTCAGGGGAGGGTACGGACACTGAAGCTTTCTTT.